This TCR beta chain was sequenced during a study of shared clonotypes between healthy human individuals. Study in general: The donors, two women and a few men, were aged 18 to 49.

V was pared by 7 bases and J by 0 bases, with 13 bases between. From germline, CDR1 is LNHDA and CDR2 SQIVND (reference sequence). The CDR3 sequence is 15 residues long. In the sorted-subset replicate PCRs, roughly 210 ng DNA, around 30,000 T cell genomes, was used. TCRdb's table, derived via immunoSEQ multiplex PCR, lists solely in-frame clones and lacks some. The table has some 2,000,000 clones, around 95% seen once. Healthy HIV-negative adults with no recent acute infections or vaccinations were recruited as donors. The chain uses TRBV19 and TRBJ1-5; D gene ambiguous. The sequence was collected from a man between 18 and 35 years old in good health. The sample was naive CD4+ T cells sorted from blood. Subset here: CD45RA+ positively selected. The chain's CDR3 is CASKEGEYSNQPQHF. In nucleotides, the CDR3 is TGTGCCAGTAAGGAGGGAGAATATAGCAATCAGCCCCAGCATTTT.